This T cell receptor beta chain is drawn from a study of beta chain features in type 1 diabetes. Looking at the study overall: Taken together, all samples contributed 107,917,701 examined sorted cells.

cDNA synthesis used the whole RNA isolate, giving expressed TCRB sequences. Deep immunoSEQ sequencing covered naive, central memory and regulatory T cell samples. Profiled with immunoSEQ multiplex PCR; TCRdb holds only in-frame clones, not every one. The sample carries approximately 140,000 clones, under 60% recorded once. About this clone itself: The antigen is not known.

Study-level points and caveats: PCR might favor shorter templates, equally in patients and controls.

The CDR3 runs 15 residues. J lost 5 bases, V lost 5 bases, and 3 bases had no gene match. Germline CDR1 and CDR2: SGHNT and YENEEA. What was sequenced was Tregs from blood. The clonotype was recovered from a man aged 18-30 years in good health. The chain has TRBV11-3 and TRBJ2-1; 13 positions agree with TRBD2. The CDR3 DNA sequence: TGTGCCAGCAGCCGGGGGACTAGCGGGAACAATGAGCAGTTCTTC. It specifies CASSRGTSGNNEQFF.